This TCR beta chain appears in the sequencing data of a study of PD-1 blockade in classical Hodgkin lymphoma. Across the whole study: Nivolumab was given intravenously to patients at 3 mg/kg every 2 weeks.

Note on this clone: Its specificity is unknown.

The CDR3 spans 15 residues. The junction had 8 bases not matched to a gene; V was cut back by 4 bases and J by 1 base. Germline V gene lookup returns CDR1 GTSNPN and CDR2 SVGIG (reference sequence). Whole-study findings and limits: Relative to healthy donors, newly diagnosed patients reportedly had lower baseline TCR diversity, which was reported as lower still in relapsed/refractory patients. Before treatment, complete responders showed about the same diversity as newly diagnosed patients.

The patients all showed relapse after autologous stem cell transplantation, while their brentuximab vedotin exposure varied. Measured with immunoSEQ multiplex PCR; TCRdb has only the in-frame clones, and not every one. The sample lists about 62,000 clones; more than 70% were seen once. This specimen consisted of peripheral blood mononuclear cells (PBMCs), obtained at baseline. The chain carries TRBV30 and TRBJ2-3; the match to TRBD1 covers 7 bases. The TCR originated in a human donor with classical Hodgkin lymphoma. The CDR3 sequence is CAWNQDRTGTDTQYF. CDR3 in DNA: TGTGCCTGGAATCAGGACAGGACGGGCACAGATACGCAGTATTTT.